This is a list of T cell receptor beta chains from one sample in a study of CD8 T cells in ankylosing spondylitis. One entry per CDR3 protein, called by TCRdb with MiXCR from the 5' RACE reads. The data hold hundreds of thousands of distinct CDR3 sequences, with about 13% observed a single time. Sequenced input: blood, either unsorted or a sorted T cell fraction (not recorded which). These receptors originate from a male donor with ankylosing spondylitis. Both conserved end residues are part of each CDR3. A D gene is named only where the DNA matches it firmly. Not all rows give a size; the values are once, few, many and, for expanded clones, a class.

size: few
D: TRBD1
J: TRBJ2-7
V: TRBV4-1
length: 16
CDR3: CASSQVPGTGDIEQYF
DNA: TGCGCCAGCAGCCAAGTCCCCGGTACAGGGGACATCGAGCAGTACTTC

size: -
D: TRBD2
J: TRBJ2-1
V: TRBV28
length: 14
CDR3: CASSGLAGDNEQFF
DNA: TGTGCCAGCAGTGGACTAGCGGGGGACAATGAGCAGTTCTTC

size: -
D: -
J: TRBJ2-1
V: TRBV6-7
length: 15
CDR3: CASSSRGRRYNEQFF
DNA: TGTGCCAGCAGTTCAAGGGGGAGACGCTACAATGAGCAGTTCTTC

size: -
D: TRBD1
J: TRBJ2-6
V: TRBV19
length: 19
CDR3: CASSPVPGQVYSGANVLTF
DNA: TGTGCCAGTAGTCCAGTACCGGGACAGGTTTACTCTGGGGCCAACGTCCTGACTTTC

size: few
D: -
J: TRBJ2-1
V: TRBV6-1
length: 15
CDR3: CASTNRAWIDNEQFF
DNA: TGTGCCAGCACCAACAGGGCGTGGATCGACAATGAGCAGTTCTTC

size: many
D: -
J: TRBJ2-5
V: TRBV20-1
length: 13
CDR3: CSARDLHGETQYF
DNA: TGCAGTGCTAGAGACCTACATGGGGAGACCCAGTACTTC

size: many
D: -
J: TRBJ2-2
V: TRBV5-1
length: 13
CDR3: CASSFGTSGELFF
DNA: TGCGCCAGCAGCTTCGGGACTTCCGGGGAGCTGTTTTTT

size: few
D: -
J: TRBJ2-1
V: TRBV24-1
length: 14
CDR3: CATSDPFKYNEQFF
DNA: TGTGCCACCAGTGATCCATTTAAATACAATGAGCAGTTCTTC

size: -
D: -
J: TRBJ2-3
V: TRBV5-1
length: 13
CDR3: CASSLAPTDTQYF
DNA: TGCGCCAGCAGCTTGGCCCCCACAGATACGCAGTATTTT

size: many
D: -
J: TRBJ2-1
V: TRBV11-2
length: 13
CDR3: CASSYLGVATKFF
DNA: TGTGCCAGCAGCTACTTAGGAGTAGCGACTAAGTTCTTC

size: -
D: -
J: TRBJ1-2
V: TRBV20-1
length: 11
CDR3: CSARSGGGYTF
DNA: TGCAGTGCTAGAAGCGGGGGCGGCTACACCTTC

size: -
D: -
J: TRBJ1-1
V: TRBV29-1
length: 11
CDR3: CSSRGFTEAFF
DNA: TGCAGCTCCAGGGGATTCACTGAAGCTTTCTTT

size: few
D: -
J: TRBJ1-1
V: TRBV5-1
length: 12
CDR3: CASRTSNTEAFF
DNA: TGCGCCAGCAGGACTTCCAACACTGAAGCTTTCTTT

size: many
D: -
J: TRBJ2-3
V: TRBV7-9
length: 15
CDR3: CASSLAVGGSDTQYF
DNA: TGTGCCAGCAGCTTAGCAGTTGGGGGTTCTGATACGCAGTATTTT

size: few
D: -
J: TRBJ2-1
V: TRBV19
length: 13
CDR3: CASKGEGYNEQFF
DNA: TGTGCCAGTAAGGGCGAGGGCTACAATGAGCAGTTCTTC

size: -
D: -
J: TRBJ1-2
V: TRBV3-1
length: 15
CDR3: CASSQRVRSEEGYTF
DNA: TGTGCCAGCAGCCAGAGGGTGCGAAGTGAAGAGGGCTACACCTTC